These T cell receptor beta chains were read from a single sample in a study of blood T cell repertoires in COVID-19. The protocol was immunoSEQ multiplex PCR, while the TCRdb copy is restricted to in-frame clones and leaves out a portion. The repertoire holds tens of thousands of clones, approximately 78% seen once, with 11% to 15% in the top ten. Sequenced: peripheral blood. These receptors all come from a human donor with acute or convalescent COVID-19. The donor label of this sample is uncertain. CDR3s include the opening cysteine and the closing phenylalanine or tryptophan. Fields, in order: D gene, J gene, clone size, V gene, CDR3 DNA, CDR3 protein. The D gene is left open where the match is weak. Rows may omit the clone size; those that give it use once, few, many or a size class.

NA TRBJ1-2 few TRBV5-4 TGTGCCAGCAGCTTGAAGGGGCCTTATGGCTACACCTTC CASSLKGPYGYTF
TRBD1 TRBJ1-5 few TRBV19 TGTGCCAGTAGTAGACGACAGGGGGCAAGCGGGACGGGTCAGCCCCAGCATTTT CASSRRQGASGTGQPQHF
NA TRBJ2-1 NA TRBV10-1 TGCGCCAGCAGTGAGTCGTTAGGGGTCGGTGAGCAGTTCTTC CASSESLGVGEQFF
NA TRBJ1-5 NA TRBV28 TGTGCCAGCAGCCCAGGACCGAATGGGGGGGAGATTCAGCCCCAGCATTTT CASSPGPNGGEIQPQHF
NA TRBJ1-5 NA TRBV29-1 TGCAGCGTTGTGGCAGGGGCGCCCGATCAGCCCCAGCATTTT CSVVAGAPDQPQHF
TRBD1 TRBJ2-1 NA TRBV7-2 TGTGCCAGCAGCTTCCAAACAGGGGCAGATCAGTTCTTC CASSFQTGADQFF
NA TRBJ1-1 NA TRBV18 TGTGCCAGCTCACCAACGTCGGCTAGTACTGAAGCTTTCTTT CASSPTSASTEAFF
NA TRBJ1-1 NA TRBV27 TGTGCCAGCAGTTTACGCGCCGGGTCCAACACTGAAGCTTTCTTT CASSLRAGSNTEAFF
TRBD2 TRBJ2-1 NA TRBV7-9 TGTGCCAGCAGCGGGACTAGCGGGAGGGTCCCTCAACAGTTCTTC CASSGTSGRVPQQFF
TRBD1 TRBJ2-7 NA TRBV6-5 TGTGCCAGCAGCGTCGGGACAGTGAGCCACTACGAGCAGTACTTC CASSVGTVSHYEQYF
TRBD1 TRBJ2-7 NA TRBV20-1 TGCAGTGCTAGTGGGACAGGGGACTACGAGCAGTACTTC CSASGTGDYEQYF
NA TRBJ1-1 NA TRBV11-3 TGTGCCAGCAGCTTACAGAACAGTATGAGAGCTTTCTTT CASSLQNSMRAFF
NA TRBJ2-1 NA TRBV11-2 TGTGCCAGCAGCCTAGTCCGGGACACCTTACTCTACAATGAGCAGTTCTTC CASSLVRDTLLYNEQFF
TRBD1 TRBJ2-3 NA TRBV7-8 TGTGCCAGCAGCTCACCGGGACAGGTGGGAGATACGCAGTATTTT CASSSPGQVGDTQYF
NA TRBJ2-1 NA TRBV28 TGTGCCAGCAGTTTGATGGGCAGGGAGCAGTTCTTC CASSLMGREQFF
NA TRBJ1-2 NA TRBV6-4 TGTGCCAGCAGTCAGGGGAGCTCGAGTTCTGGCTACACCTTC CASSQGSSSSGYTF
NA TRBJ1-2 NA TRBV6-5 TGTGCCAGCAGTTACGGGGAGTCATGGGGCTACACCTTC CASSYGESWGYTF
NA TRBJ2-7 NA TRBV2 TGTGCCAGCCGTCCTGAGGGTACGGTCGACGAGCAGTACTTC CASRPEGTVDEQYF
NA TRBJ2-7 NA TRBV6-5 TGTGCCAGCAGTATCGACAGGCGAAATTACGAGCAGTACTTC CASSIDRRNYEQYF
NA TRBJ1-4 NA TRBV9 TGTGCCAGCAGCGTAGGGGGCAGGGCTAATGAAAAACTGTTTTTT CASSVGGRANEKLFF
NA TRBJ1-4 NA TRBV18 TGTGCCAGCTCATCGGACAGCCCGGCAACTAATGAAAAACTGTTTTTT CASSSDSPATNEKLFF
TRBD1 TRBJ2-1 NA TRBV7-9 TGTGCCAGCAGCTTAGCCCCGGGACAGGGAAGCTCCTACAATGAGCAGTTCTTC CASSLAPGQGSSYNEQFF
TRBD1 TRBJ2-7 NA TRBV6-5 TGTGCCAGCAGGACAGGGATATCCTACGAGCAGTACTTC CASRTGISYEQYF
NA TRBJ1-1 NA TRBV29-1 TGCAGCGTTGTTAGAGTTTTGGACACTGAAGCTTTCTTT CSVVRVLDTEAFF
NA TRBJ1-5 NA TRBV19 TGTGCCAGTAGTCTAGGCAATTCAGGCAATCAGCCCCAGCATTTT CASSLGNSGNQPQHF
TRBD1 TRBJ1-1 once TRBV19 TGTGCCAGTAGTATGTGGACAGGGGGGACTGAAGCTTTCTTT CASSMWTGGTEAFF
TRBD2 TRBJ2-5 NA TRBV4-1 TGCGCCAGCAGCCAATTGCGGGGGGAGACCCAGTACTTC CASSQLRGETQYF
TRBD1 TRBJ1-4 NA TRBV10-2 TGCGCCAGCAGCAATAACAGGGGGCATACTAATGAAAAACTGTTTTTT CASSNNRGHTNEKLFF
NA TRBJ2-1 NA TRBV7-2 TGTGCCAGCAGCTTACGGTCCGAGGGTGAGCAGTTCTTC CASSLRSEGEQFF
NA TRBJ2-4 NA TRBV7-3 TGTGCCAGCAGCGCCGTCCTATCCTCCGGGGCCAAAAACATTCAGTACTTC CASSAVLSSGAKNIQYF
NA TRBJ1-2 NA TRBV30 TGTGCCTGGAGTGTACCCGGGTTCACTGGCTACACCTTC CAWSVPGFTGYTF
TRBD1 TRBJ1-1 NA TRBV9 TGTGCCAGCAGCGAAGGACAGGGGGCCCCTCGGGCTTTCTTT CASSEGQGAPRAFF
TRBD1 TRBJ1-2 once TRBV10-3 TGTGCCATCAGTGCTACAGGGGGCTACGGCTACACCTTC CAISATGGYGYTF
NA TRBJ1-2 few TRBV4-3 TGCGCCAGCAGCCAAGAATCCGGGACACCCACAGGCGCAAACACCTTC CASSQESGTPTGANTF
NA TRBJ2-5 few TRBV9 TGTGCCAGCAGCGTCGCGACGGGGAATCGGGAGACCCAGTACTTC CASSVATGNRETQYF
TRBD1 TRBJ1-5 NA TRBV10-3 TGTGCCATCAGTGAGACAGGACAGGGCGGTATAAGCAATCAGCCCCAGCATTTT CAISETGQGGISNQPQHF
NA TRBJ2-5 NA TRBV14 TGTGCCAGCAGCCAAGTGTTGGGGGCCTCGGAGACCCAGTACTTC CASSQVLGASETQYF
TRBD2 TRBJ2-3 NA TRBV6-6 TGTGCCAGCAGTGGGACTAGCGGGATGGGGACAGATACGCAGTATTTT CASSGTSGMGTDTQYF
TRBD2 TRBJ2-7 few TRBV27 TGTGCCAGCAGTTTAGGGAGGGGCTTGGGCGAGCAGTACTTC CASSLGRGLGEQYF
NA TRBJ2-3 NA TRBV5-1 TGCGCCAGCAGCTTGGACGGGGGGCCTCAAGATACGCAGTATTTT CASSLDGGPQDTQYF
NA TRBJ2-7 NA TRBV20-1 TGCAGTGCTAGGGAGGGAAGCGAGCAGTACTTC CSAREGSEQYF
NA TRBJ2-7 few TRBV3-1/TRBV3-2 TGTGCCAGCAGCCCCCAACAGACAAGCTACGAGCAGTACTTC CASSPQQTSYEQYF
TRBD1 TRBJ2-4 NA TRBV11-3 TGTGCCAGCAGCTACGGGACAGGGGGGTCAATTCAGTACTTC CASSYGTGGSIQYF
TRBD1 TRBJ1-1 NA TRBV5-1 TGCGCCAGCAGCTGGGGACAGGGGGTCTCTGAAGCTTTCTTT CASSWGQGVSEAFF
TRBD1 TRBJ1-5 NA TRBV7-9 TGTGCCAGCAGCTTCGGACAGGTTAATCAGCCCCAGCATTTT CASSFGQVNQPQHF
TRBD1 TRBJ2-7 NA TRBV6-6 TGTGCCAGCAGTTTTTCACAGGGGTACGAGCAGTACTTC CASSFSQGYEQYF
TRBD2 TRBJ2-1 NA TRBV11-2 TGTGCCAGCAGTCACGCGGCGGGAGGGCACAATGAGCAGTTCTTC CASSHAAGGHNEQFF
TRBD1 TRBJ1-4 once TRBV9 TGTGCCAGCAGCCGAGGGACAGTTATCGATGAAAAACTGTTTTTT CASSRGTVIDEKLFF